Each of the 19 T cell receptor beta chains below was sequenced from the same sample in a study of long-term antiretroviral therapy in people with HIV (dated 2022 in TCRdb). The immunoSEQ hsTCRB v3.0 assay was used at survey level resolution to sequence the TRB variable region. TCRdb took over this immuneACCESS table, retaining in-frame rearrangements with V and J assigned. Such tables are incomplete; in checked studies, under half of the missing clones stem from an unresolved V gene, and the remainder is unexplained. This sample comprises about 21,000 clones, 79% of them detected only once. Clones ranked in the top ten supply about a tenth of the sample. The material was unsorted PBMCs, obtained 4.1 years after starting antiretroviral therapy. Every receptor here comes from a woman aged 40 to 55 with HIV.

V usage is TRBV4-3 and J usage is TRBJ1-2; D might be TRBD1 (6 bases). The CDR3 spans 15 residues. The V end lost 0 bases, the J end lost 5 bases, and 13 bases lay between the germline ends. Per the germline V gene, CDR1 is LGHNA and CDR2 is YSLEER. CDR3 DNA sequence: TGCGCCAGCAGCCAAGAACAGGGTGGGGAGTATGGCTACACCTTC. Protein sequence: CASSQEQGGEYGYTF.

The chain carries TRBV11-2 and TRBJ2-7; TRBD1 aligns across 10 bases. V shed 0 bases and J 13 bases; nucleotides not matched to a gene: 9. From germline, CDR1 is SGHAT and CDR2 FQNNGV. The CDR3 is made up of 14 amino acids. Here the CDR3 reads CASSLDNAGTGVYF. Written as DNA, the CDR3 is TGTGCCAGCAGCTTAGATAATGCCGGGACAGGGGTCTACTTC.

The gene calls are TRBV10-3 and TRBJ1-2, with D maybe TRBD1 (5 bases). The V end was cut by 8 bases, the J end by 5 bases, with 12 bases between. Looked up from germline, CDR1 is ENHRY and CDR2 is SYGVKD. CDR3 length equals 12 residues. CDR3 nucleotides: TGTGCCATCGCGGACACCTCTTATGGCTACACCTTC. Its translation: CAIADTSYGYTF.

The chain couples TRBV19 to TRBJ1-2; D is ambiguous. Looked up from germline, CDR1 is LNHDA and CDR2 is SQIVND (reference sequence). CDR3 length: 13 residues. Trimming left V 3 bases short and J 2 bases short, with 7 bases between. DNA for the CDR3: TGTGCCAGTAGTATGATGGTAAACTATGGCTACACCTTC. Translating gives CASSMMVNYGYTF.

In this sample, this clone turned up once. The chain uses TRBV14 and TRBJ2-7, with a weak D call TRBD1 (5 bases). V lost 1 base, J lost 6 bases, and 16 bases lay in between. The CDR3 totals 15 residues. Germline V gene lookup returns CDR1 SGHDN and CDR2 FVKESK. The CDR3 region is CASSQALAGFSEQYF. The DNA for the CDR3 is TGTGCCAGCAGCCAAGCCTTGGCAGGGTTTTCCGAGCAGTACTTC.

This clone has only one observation. V is TRBV29-1 and J is TRBJ1-1; 8 nucleotides align to TRBD1. The germline V gene has CDR1 SQVTM and CDR2 ANQGSEA. V dropped 4 bases and J dropped 6; count of bases not matched to a gene: 7. The CDR3 covers 13 residues. The CDR3: CSVVAGGEAEAFF. In DNA, the CDR3 is TGCAGCGTTGTGGCAGGGGGCGAGGCTGAAGCTTTCTTT.

The chain joins TRBV13 to TRBJ2-3, with D uncertain. The CDR3 totals 12 residues. V dropped 3 bases and J dropped 3 bases, with 4 bases sitting between them. Per the germline V gene, CDR1 is PRHDT and CDR2 is FYEKMQ (reference sequence). In DNA, the CDR3 is TGTGCCAGCAGCTTGCATACAGATACGCAGTATTTT. This codes for CASSLHTDTQYF.

This clone showed up just a few times. The chain uses TRBV30 and TRBJ1-2; D is undetermined. The CDR3 consists of 13 residues. V lost 1 base and J 4 bases, leaving 10 bases between the germline ends. Looked up from germline, CDR1 is GTSNPN and CDR2 is SVGIG (reference sequence). CDR3 region: CAWSAGLAYGYTF. In DNA form, the CDR3 reads TGTGCCTGGAGTGCAGGATTAGCCTATGGCTACACCTTC.

The chain joins TRBV5-6 to TRBJ1-3, with D possibly being TRBD1 (6 bases). Between the trimmed V and J ends, which lost 4 bases and 7 bases, there was a span of 15 bases. The germline gives CDR1 SGHDT, CDR2 YYEEEE. There are 14 residues in the CDR3. The CDR3 region is CASSRRGARNTIYF. The CDR3 region has the DNA TGTGCCAGCAGCCGGCGGGGGGCGCGGAACACCATATATTTT. The variable domain in full, with the rest retrieved from reference TRBV5-6 and TRBJ1-3, is DAGVTQSPTHLIKTRGQQVTLRCSPKSGHDTVSWYQQALGQGPQFIFQYYEEEERQRGNFPDRFSGHQFPNYSSELNVNALLLGDSALYLCASSRRGARNTIYFGEGSWLTVV.

CDR3 coding DNA: TGCGCCAGCAGCCCACAGGGGGATCAGCCCCAGCATTTT. Its translation: CASSPQGDQPQHF. V is TRBV5-1 and J is TRBJ1-5, with 8 bases aligning to TRBD1. The CDR3 spans 13 residues. V gave up 4 bases and J gave up 5 bases; unmatched junction bases: 2. In germline, CDR1 is SGHRS, CDR2 YFSETQ. The variable domain in full, completed from reference TRBV5-1 and TRBJ1-5, reads KAGVTQTPRYLIKTRGQQVTLSCSPISGHRSVSWYQQTPGQGLQFLFEYFSETQRNKGNFPGRFSGRQFSNSRSEMNVSTLELGDSALYLCASSPQGDQPQHFGDGTRLSIL.

This chain uses TRBV2 with TRBJ1-1, with D possibly being TRBD1 (5 bases). This CDR3 spans 11 amino acids. Germline CDR1 reads SNHLY; CDR2 reads FYNNEI. Trimming pared 8 bases from V and 3 bases from J, leaving 7 bases between. CDR3 loop: CASGDHTEAFF. For the CDR3, the DNA is TGTGCCAGCGGGGACCACACTGAAGCTTTCTTT.

There are a few counts of this clone. CDR3 amino acids: CASSEDMYEQYF. Here the CDR3 DNA reads TGTGCCAGCAGTGAAGACATGTACGAGCAGTACTTC. This rearrangement joins TRBV25-1 to TRBJ2-7; D remains ambiguous. Trimming shortened V by 2 bases and J by 4 bases, and 6 bases separated the two germline ends. Germline CDR1 MGHDK, CDR2 SYGVNS. The length of the CDR3 is 12 residues.

The genes are TRBV11-2 and TRBJ2-1; a weak D match, TRBD2 (5 bases). Germline CDR1 SGHAT, CDR2 FQNNGV. Trimming left V 5 bases short and J 4 bases short, with 18 bases between. CDR3 size: 16 residues. CDR3 DNA: TGTGCCAGCAGCCCCCTCGGGCTAGCAGGATACAATGAGCAGTTCTTC. Its protein is CASSPLGLAGYNEQFF.

This rearrangement joins TRBV30 to TRBJ1-6; D possibly corresponds to TRBD1 (5 bases). Trimming left V 3 bases short and J 7 bases short, with 22 bases between. The germline gives CDR1 GTSNPN, CDR2 SVGIG (reference sequence). The CDR3 runs to 17 residues. The CDR3 region has the DNA TGTGCCTGGAGGCCGAATTATGAGGTAGGGGTGAATTCACCCCTCCACTTT. Translation: CAWRPNYEVGVNSPLHF. Complete variable domain (other parts from reference TRBV30 and TRBJ1-6): SQTIHQWPATLVQPVGSPLSLECTVEGTSNPNLYWYRQAAGRGLQLLFYSVGIGQISSEVPQNLSASRPQDRQFILSSKKLLLSDSGFYLCAWRPNYEVGVNSPLHFGNGTRLTVT.

V usage is TRBV9 and J usage is TRBJ2-3; 7 nucleotides align to TRBD2. Germline trimming cut 1 base from V and 2 bases from J; bases unmatched to any gene: 4. Germline CDR1 SGDLS, CDR2 YYNGEE. The CDR3 is made up of 15 amino acids. The DNA of the CDR3 is TGTGCCAGCAGCGTAAGGGAGGGCCCCACAGATACGCAGTATTTT. Encoded protein: CASSVREGPTDTQYF.

The chain combines TRBV6-1 with TRBJ1-5; maybe TRBD1 (5 bases). The CDR3 sequence is 14 residues long. Germline CDR1 reads MNHNS; CDR2 reads SASEGT. The V end lost 8 bases, the J end lost 3 bases, and 14 bases lay between the germline ends. In DNA, the CDR3 is TGTGCCAGCGCCATCTTGGGGGTCAATCAGCCCCAGCATTTT. Its translation: CASAILGVNQPQHF.

This chain links TRBV11-3 with TRBJ2-1, with 7 positions matching TRBD1. The CDR3 has 14 amino acids. Germline loops: CDR1 SGHNT, CDR2 YENEEA. V dropped 5 bases and J dropped 7; count of bases not matched to a gene: 8. CDR3 sequence reads: CASSPDRNWNEQFF. As DNA, the CDR3 is TGTGCCAGCAGCCCGGACAGGAACTGGAATGAGCAGTTCTTC.

The chain employs TRBV6-5 and TRBJ1-5; TRBD1 is a possible D gene (5 bases). The germline V gene has CDR1 MNHEY and CDR2 SVGAGI. The CDR3 has 15 residues. The ends were cut back, 2 bases at V and 2 bases at J, with 10 bases in the middle. CDR3 nucleotide sequence: TGTGCCAGCAGTTACCTGGGAGGGGGCAATCAGCCCCAGCATTTT. This gives the protein CASSYLGGGNQPQHF.

The chain combines TRBV7-2 with TRBJ1-3; 7 bases map to TRBD1. The CDR3 covers 17 residues. Trimming took 6 bases from V and 0 from J; bases not matched to a gene: 11. CDR1 SGHTA and CDR2 FQGNSA come from the germline V gene. The CDR3 region has the DNA TGTGCCAGCAGTAAGGAACCGGGACAGCTCTCTGGAAACACCATATATTTT. Its protein is CASSKEPGQLSGNTIYF.